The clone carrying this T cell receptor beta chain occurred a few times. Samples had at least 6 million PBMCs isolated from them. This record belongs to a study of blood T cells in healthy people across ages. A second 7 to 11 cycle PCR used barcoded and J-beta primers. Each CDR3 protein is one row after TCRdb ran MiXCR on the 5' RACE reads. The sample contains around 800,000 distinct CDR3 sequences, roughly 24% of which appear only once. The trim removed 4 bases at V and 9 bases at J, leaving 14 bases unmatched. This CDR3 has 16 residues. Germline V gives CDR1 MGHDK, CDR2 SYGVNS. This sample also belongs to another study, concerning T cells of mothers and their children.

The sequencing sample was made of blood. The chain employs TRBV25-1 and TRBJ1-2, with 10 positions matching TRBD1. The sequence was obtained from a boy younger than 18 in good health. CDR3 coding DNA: TGTGCCAGCAGTGGCCCTGACAGGGGGCGAGCTTATAGCTACACCTTC. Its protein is CASSGPDRGRAYSYTF.